This T cell receptor (beta chain) was captured by sequencing in a study of identical twins. Study-level findings and limits: Zero-insertion analyses might be partly confounded by invariant T cells like MAIT and iNKT. It was cross-sectional statistical analysis, not following the same donors, that the conclusions relied on.

Per germline, CDR1 DFQATT and CDR2 SNEGSKA (reference sequence). V gave up 4 bases and J gave up 2 bases; unmatched junction bases: 7. The CDR3 is made up of 14 amino acids. In the case of this clonotype: The antigen remains unidentified.

Template switching added a universal primer site, and cDNA bore unique molecular identifiers. TCRdb reprocessed the 5' RACE reads via MiXCR and lists one record per CDR3 protein. The sample lists 1.5 million to 2 million distinct CDR3 sequences; less than 35% were seen once. Sequencing was performed on cord blood. The rearrangement joins TRBV20-1 to TRBJ2-7; 8 bases align to TRBD1. The receptor comes from a newborn girl in good health. Here the CDR3 reads CSAIRQGITYEQYF. The CDR3 region has the DNA TGCAGTGCTATCCGACAGGGGATTACCTACGAGCAGTACTTC.